This T cell receptor beta chain was profiled in a study of blood T cell repertoires in COVID-19. Whole-study context: The United States, Italy and Spain provided the acute and convalescent COVID-19 samples. The cDNA or gDNA used as material had been derived from T cells, B-cell-depleted T cells, or PBMCs.

The germline V gene encodes CDR1 SNHLY and CDR2 FYNNEI. The CDR3 totals 14 residues. V was pared by 6 bases and J by 2 bases, with 3 bases of the junction left unmatched. In the original workflow: Amplification of reference gene primers was used by the study to estimate nucleated cell counts. The table came from immunoSEQ multiplex PCR; TCRdb's copy has only in-frame clones and leaves some out. V, J and clone size derive from that table, while D and trimming were established from the DNA sequence. Of 65,000 to 80,000 clones in the sample, roughly four fifths were seen once. Material for sequencing was peripheral blood. This clonotype was obtained from a human donor in a cohort sampled during active COVID-19. The chain links TRBV2 to TRBJ1-4; 7 bases align to TRBD1. The CDR3 reads CASSVTGTNEKLFF. For the CDR3, the DNA is TGTGCCAGCAGCGTGACAGGGACTAATGAAAAACTGTTTTTT.